This T cell receptor (beta chain) appears in the sequencing data of a study of CD8+ T cells in alopecia areata (dated by TCRdb to 2016 to 2019). Regarding the complete study: The treated patients, all with moderate-to-severe alopecia areata, were enrolled in an open-label pilot trial of oral tofacitinib given at 5 to 10 mg twice daily. Clonality in the scalp was compared among normal scalp (n=4), patchy alopecia areata scalp (n=8), and alopecia totalis/universalis scalp (n=8). Patients received tofacitinib for 6 to 18 months and were then followed off drug for 6 months to check for delayed response and recurrence. TCRbeta CDR3 regions were amplified by immunoSEQ multiplex PCR using 35 Vbeta forward and 13 Jbeta reverse primers. In humans, TCRbeta sequencing was performed on scalp tissue and on sorted CD4+ and CD8+ peripheral blood T cells from healthy controls and from patients with patchy or totalis/universalis alopecia areata. The RNA source kit depended on sample type: the PAXgene miRNA kit for fixed scalp, the miRNeasy kit for PBMCs, and the RNeasy kit for mouse skin. High-throughput TCRbeta sequencing was used to examine T cell clonal expansion in alopecia areata in both the C3H/HeJ mouse model and human patients. Biopsies were taken from tofacitinib-treated patients at baseline and again at 4 and 24 weeks into treatment, and several of those patients also had a later scalp biopsy. In treated patients, disease severity was measured using the SALT score, which gives the percentage of scalp surface area affected. On the study overall, not on this receptor specifically: Shared TCR sequences between patients were less evident than in mice, which may be partly attributable to HLA diversity in the patient population. Because the treated cohort was small and had only one nonresponder, larger studies are needed to examine links between baseline CD8+ expansion and response. During tofacitinib treatment, many expanded lesional clones remained in scalp and blood, and this persistence may partly explain relapse after treatment is stopped. Lesional scalp, especially in alopecia totalis/universalis, showed higher clonality and more expanded CD8+ clones than normal scalp, suggesting antigenic drive. Unlike mouse skin, where gammadelta T cells dominate, normal human skin contains resident alphabeta T cells that get sequenced too, which complicates analysis of the scalp TCR repertoire. Tofacitinib significantly decreased scalp clonality and the number of expanded CD8+ clones among the top 100 scalp clones.

The library was obtained by the immunoSEQ multiplex PCR assay. For TCR sequencing, RNA was extracted from every sample and reverse transcribed into cDNA to serve as template. SuperScript III was used to make first-strand cDNA, primed with a 2:1 mix of oligo-dT and random hexamers. A synthetic immune receptor repertoire was used to assess amplification bias, and residual bias was removed computationally. Concerning the study's data processing: Raw reads were preprocessed to remove errors, and CDR3 was defined by IMGT conventions from the conserved cysteine to phenylalanine. To get clonality, Shannon entropy was normalized by log2 of the number of productive unique TCRs and the result was subtracted from 1. Whether each scalp clone was CD4 or CD8 was inferred by checking scalp TCRbeta sequences against the CD4 and CD8 repertoires from sorted blood. TCRdb carries this immuneACCESS record with in-frame sequences only. Its versions omit some clonotypes, under half of them owing to an unresolved V gene in the studies checked, with the rest unexplained. For V, J and clone size, that table is used; D and trimming come from the DNA. The sample table holds 150,000 to 200,000 clones, of which less than 70% were seen once. The ten most abundant clones make up about 1.3% of the sample.

Notes on this clone: Its antigen is still unknown. Per-nucleotide qualities are absent, and no much larger clonotype sits a single base away.

Interpreted using the paper, the treatment or condition label stands for: oral pan-JAK inhibitor, 5-10 mg twice daily. From alopecia areata patients, peripheral blood was collected along with lesional scalp punch biopsies. After PBMCs were isolated by density centrifugation and stained for CD3, CD4 and CD8, a FACSAria was used to sort CD4+ and CD8+ T cells. There are 12 amino acids in the CDR3, from cysteine to phenylalanine inclusive. The only DNA kept is the CDR3, 36 bases in frame from the first base. The V end gives up 6 bases and the J end 5 bases, leaving 4 bases in the junction not matched to a gene. The germline V gene provides CDR1 ENHRY and CDR2 SYGVKD.

The chain is encoded by TRBV10-3 joined to TRBJ2-7, with 7 bases matching TRBD1. The TCR comes from a human donor with alopecia areata. The starting material was CD4+ T cells sorted from blood, obtained around week 47, from a patient treated with tofacitinib. CDR3 protein: CAISPGGDEQYF. The nucleotide sequence is given as TGTGCCATCAGCCCAGGGGGAGACGAGCAGTACTTC.